This note documents a single TCR beta chain sequence. Its antigen is currently unknown. This sample was included in a study of T cells in narcolepsy. At the level of the study: Patients with NT1 or NT2 and healthy control donors were enrolled.

The repertoire was sequenced with immunoSEQ multiplex PCR; TCRdb's copy has only in-frame clones and lacks some. The table includes fewer than 35,000 clones, less than 90% detected once. Study results and limitations: Autoreactive HCRT-specific and TRIB2-specific clonotypes were marked in same-patient CSF-versus-blood CD4+ comparisons. Blood of same and different patients, but not healthy controls, reportedly held recurring autoreactive clonotypes. Some memory CD4+ repertoires had no autoreactive clone sequences.

CDR1 and CDR2 from the germline V gene are GTSNPN and SVGIG (reference sequence). V was shortened by 1 base and J by 10 bases, with 17 bases between the two germline ends. The CDR3 runs 15 residues. The TCR originated in a human donor in good health. The gene calls are TRBV30 and TRBJ1-6; no firm D call. The sequenced sample consisted of memory (CD45RA-) CD4+ T cells from blood. The CDR3 reads CAWSEGQHFRSPLHF. As DNA, the CDR3 is TGTGCCTGGAGTGAGGGCCAGCACTTTCGCTCACCCCTCCACTTT.